One sample yielded the 5 T cell receptor beta chains listed below, sequenced in a study of T cell responses to AZD1222 COVID-19 vaccine listed by TCRdb under 2021. The label giving this sample's time point can be read as: about 28 days (+/-7) after the second vaccine dose. Receptors were amplified or captured by the immunoSEQ multiplex PCR assay. TCRdb obtained this table from immuneACCESS and retained in-frame rearrangements with V and J assigned. These tables miss some clones; where compared with another copy, unresolved V genes account for less than half of the shortfall, and the remainder is unexplained. This sample is represented by some 150,000 clones; around 90% of them were singletons. Approximately 1.8% of the sample comes from the top ten. The sequences come from peripheral blood, collected 28 days after the second AZD1222 dose. The source is an adult who received the AZD1222 COVID-19 vaccine.

This rearrangement joins TRBV6-4 to TRBJ2-2, with 11 bases lining up with TRBD2. V dropped 5 bases and J dropped 3; count of bases not matched to a gene: 5. Germline V gives CDR1 MRHNA, CDR2 SNTAGT. The CDR3 covers 16 residues. CDR3 DNA sequence: TGTGCCAGCAGTACCGAGACTAGCGGGGACACCGGGGAGCTGTTTTTT. Protein: CASSTETSGDTGELFF.

The count of this clone is one. The CDR3 is CASSLGQGSYEQYF. Here the CDR3 DNA reads TGCGCCAGCAGCTTGGGACAGGGTTCCTACGAGCAGTACTTC. The chain combines TRBV5-1 with TRBJ2-7; TRBD1 matches at 7 bases. This CDR3 contains 14 residues. The germline V gene has CDR1 SGHRS and CDR2 YFSETQ. V shed 0 bases and J 1 base; nucleotides not matched to a gene: 1.

V usage is TRBV18 and J usage is TRBJ2-7; 9 bases line up with TRBD1. Per the germline V gene, CDR1 is KGHSH and CDR2 is LQKENI. The V and J ends lost 3 bases and 5 bases, in that order; junction bases with no gene match: 11. There are 16 residues in the CDR3. CDR3 nucleotides: TGTGCCAGCTCACCCCGACAAGGACAGGGGAGCGACGAGCAGTACTTC. Translation: CASSPRQGQGSDEQYF.

About this clone: At one boundary the junction diverges from the germline segment, which might be a read error. The rearrangement uses TRBV4-3 and TRBJ2-1; 8 nucleotides align to TRBD2. The CDR3 is made up of 16 amino acids. Germline V gene data show CDR1 as LGHNA and CDR2 as YSLEER. CDR3 sequence reads: CASSQVIAGPLKPWVF. DNA of the CDR3: TGCGCCAGCAGCCAAGTTATAGCGGGACCTCTTAAACCGTGGGTCTTC.

This chain connects TRBV19 to TRBJ1-2, with 7 bases aligning to TRBD1. The germline V gene encodes CDR1 LNHDA and CDR2 SQIVND (reference sequence). This CDR3 has 15 residues. With V trimmed by 7 bases and J by 0 bases, 8 bases remained unmatched. The CDR3 sequence: CASIPPGQTNYGYTF. The CDR3 coding sequence is TGTGCCAGTATCCCGCCGGGACAGACTAACTATGGCTACACCTTC.